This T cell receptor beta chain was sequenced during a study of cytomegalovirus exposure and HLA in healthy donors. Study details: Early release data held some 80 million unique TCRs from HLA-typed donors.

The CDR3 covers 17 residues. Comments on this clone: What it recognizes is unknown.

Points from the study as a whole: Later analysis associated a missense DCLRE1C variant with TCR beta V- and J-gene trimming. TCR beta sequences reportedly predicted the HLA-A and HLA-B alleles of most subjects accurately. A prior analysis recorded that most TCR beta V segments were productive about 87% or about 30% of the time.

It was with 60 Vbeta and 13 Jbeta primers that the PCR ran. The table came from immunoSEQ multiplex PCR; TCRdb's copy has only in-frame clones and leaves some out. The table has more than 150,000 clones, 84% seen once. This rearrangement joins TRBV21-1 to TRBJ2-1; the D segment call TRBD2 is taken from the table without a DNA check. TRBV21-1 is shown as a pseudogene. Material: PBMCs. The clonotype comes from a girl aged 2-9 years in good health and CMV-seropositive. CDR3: CASSKERDRRRHNEQFF. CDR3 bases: TGTGCCAGCAGCAAGGAGCGGGACCGCCGAAGACACAATGAGCAGTTCTTC.